These 29 T cell receptor beta chains originate from one sample sequenced in a study of blood T cells in healthy people across ages. The authors ran a second PCR of about 6 to 11 cycles using a sample-barcoded 5' primer and a J-beta primer mix. TCRdb used MiXCR to reprocess the 5' RACE reads, holding one entry per CDR3 protein. The repertoire has nearly 800,000 distinct CDR3 sequences, more than 20% of them found once; the top ten carry roughly 3.5%. The data were also submitted as part of a second study, on T cells of mothers and their children.

Input material: blood. These receptors originate from a boy between 10 and 17 years old in good health.

The gene calls are TRBV7-2 and TRBJ1-4, with D hard to call. Germline CDR1 is SGHTA and CDR2 is FQGNSA. The germline V and J ends were trimmed by 1 base and 5 bases, with 5 bases remaining between them. The CDR3 has 13 residues. CDR3 region: CASSLDQNEKLFF. The CDR3 region has the DNA TGTGCCAGCAGCTTAGACCAGAATGAAAAACTGTTTTTT. The complete variable domain, with remaining parts taken from reference TRBV7-2 and TRBJ1-4, reads GAGVSQSPSNKVTEKGKDVELRCDPISGHTALYWYRQSLGQGLEFLIYFQGNSAPDKSGLPSDRFSAERTGGSVSTLTIQRTQQEDSAVYLCASSLDQNEKLFFGSGTQLSVL.

Many counts were recorded for this clonotype. The V gene is TRBV20-1, the J gene TRBJ2-7; D is undetermined. V was cut by 6 bases and J by 1 base, with 19 bases left in between. The germline gives CDR1 DFQATT, CDR2 SNEGSKA (reference sequence). The length of the CDR3 is 15 residues. The CDR3 region has the DNA TGCAGTGCACAGAGAGGCAGAGACTTTTCCTACGAGCAGTACTTC. Its translation is CSAQRGRDFSYEQYF.

This clonotype has a handful of counts. The V and J genes are TRBV4-3 and TRBJ1-2, with 7 bases lining up with TRBD1. This CDR3 has 13 residues. J was trimmed by 6 bases and V by 4 bases; bases with no gene match: 5. CDR1 LGHNA and CDR2 YSLEER come from the germline V gene. The CDR3, as DNA: TGCGCCAGCAGCCGAGGGACAGAGAATGGCTACACCTTC. Translating gives CASSRGTENGYTF.

This chain connects TRBV7-9 to TRBJ1-4; D is unclear. This CDR3 spans 17 amino acids. Germline CDR1 is SEHNR and CDR2 is FQNEAQ (reference sequence). V was cut by 3 bases and J by 7 bases, with 21 bases left in between. The chain's CDR3 is CASSFSPTVVGREKLFF. The CDR3 nucleotides read TGTGCCAGCAGCTTTTCGCCCACCGTAGTCGGCCGTGAAAAACTGTTTTTT.

This clonotype was detected only a few times. The chain couples TRBV7-3 to TRBJ2-1, with D uncertain. Germline V lookup: CDR1 SGHTA, CDR2 FQGTGA. The V and J ends lost 9 bases and 8 bases respectively, with 11 bases between them. CDR3 size: 11 residues. This CDR3 is CARKNGDEQFF. In nucleotides, the CDR3 is TGTGCCAGGAAGAATGGGGATGAGCAGTTCTTC.

The rearrangement links TRBV7-6 to TRBJ1-4; the D gene is possibly TRBD1 (6 bases). CDR3 length: 14 residues. The germline V and J ends were trimmed by 5 bases and 7 bases, with 14 bases remaining between them. CDR1 and CDR2 (germline): SGHVS, FNYEAQ. The CDR3 protein is CASSPTGTLEKLFF. The DNA for the CDR3 is TGTGCCAGCAGCCCAACCGGGACACTTGAAAAACTGTTTTTT.

This clonotype was found a few times. This chain links TRBV7-3 with TRBJ1-2; D unresolved. Germline loops: CDR1 SGHTA, CDR2 FQGTGA. Trimming shortened V by 3 bases and J by 2 bases, and 7 bases separated the two germline ends. CDR3 size: 13 residues. CDR3 coding DNA: TGTGCCAGCAGCTTCGGGAACAACTATGGCTACACCTTC. It codes for CASSFGNNYGYTF.

This clonotype came up a few times. The genes are TRBV3-1 and TRBJ1-2; the D gene is possibly TRBD1 (5 bases). V was cut by 6 bases and J by 3 bases, with 14 bases left in between. Germline CDR1 LGHDT, CDR2 YNNKEL (reference sequence). The CDR3 sequence is 14 residues long. The CDR3 nucleotides read TGTGCCAGCAGACCTACTACAGGACACTATGGCTACACCTTC. Residues: CASRPTTGHYGYTF.

This clonotype showed up just a few times. The chain is built from TRBV4-1 and TRBJ2-1, with 7 bases lining up with TRBD2. The CDR3 runs to 16 residues. Trimming cost V 4 bases and J 4 bases; bases outside gene matches: 10. From germline, CDR1 is MGHRA and CDR2 YSYEKL. The CDR3 DNA reads TGCGCCAGCAGCCCTCAGCCGGGAGGTGGTTACAATGAGCAGTTCTTC. Amino acid sequence: CASSPQPGGGYNEQFF.

This clonotype was seen only a few times. V gene TRBV3-1 combines with J gene TRBJ2-3; D is ambiguous. Germline V gives CDR1 LGHDT, CDR2 YNNKEL (reference sequence). The CDR3 runs to 15 residues. V was pared by 3 bases and J by 0 bases, with 10 bases between. CDR3 sequence: CASSHLEKSTDTQYF. CDR3 bases: TGTGCCAGCAGCCACCTCGAGAAGAGCACAGATACGCAGTATTTT.

The chain uses TRBV5-5 and TRBJ2-5, with 7 bases aligning to TRBD1. The J call may be wrong; the DNA end is better matched by TRBJ2-7. The CDR3 has 15 amino acids. Germline V gene lookup returns CDR1 SGHKS and CDR2 YYEKEE (reference sequence). The CDR3 region is CASSLVAGGIGEQYF. CDR3 in DNA: TGTGCCAGCAGCTTGGTAGCAGGGGGAATTGGCGAGCAGTACTTC.

The chain uses TRBV20-1 and TRBJ1-1, with D hard to call. The germline gives CDR1 DFQATT, CDR2 SNEGSKA (reference sequence). Trimming cost V 2 bases and J 11 bases, with 12 bases left between them. The CDR3 is made up of 11 amino acids. The CDR3 DNA follows: TGCAGTGCTAGACCAGCTCAGGAGGCTTTCTTT. Translated, it gives CSARPAQEAFF.

This clonotype was counted between two and nine times. The chain has TRBV11-2 and TRBJ2-2; weak D call: TRBD1 (6 bases). CDR1 is SGHAT, CDR2 FQNNGV, per germline. V lost 5 bases, J lost 3 bases, and 13 bases lay in between. The CDR3 extends over 15 amino acids. CDR3 in amino acids: CASSAGYRDTGELFF. CDR3 nucleotides: TGTGCCAGCAGCGCCGGATACAGGGACACCGGGGAGCTGTTTTTT.

The CDR3 DNA is TGTGCCTGCAATCTTCCGGGGGTGTACGAGCAGTACTTC. It specifies CACNLPGVYEQYF. The J gene is TRBJ2-7, the V gene TRBV12-3 or TRBV12-4; D possibly corresponds to TRBD2 (6 bases). Deletions cut 11 bases from V and 4 bases from J, with 18 bases between. CDR3 length: 13 amino acids.

The chain joins TRBV5-6 to TRBJ2-6; D unresolved. Germline loops: CDR1 SGHDT, CDR2 YYEEEE. The CDR3 covers 16 residues. Trimming removed 3 bases at V and 0 bases at J, with 10 bases between. The CDR3 nucleotides read TGTGCCAGCAGCTCTGCACCCGGCTCTGGGGCCAACGTCCTGACTTTC. It is translated as CASSSAPGSGANVLTF.

The J gene is TRBJ2-5, the V gene TRBV6-2 or TRBV6-3; D perhaps matches TRBD2 (5 bases). In germline, CDR1 is MNHEY, CDR2 SVGEGT. Trimming stripped 2 bases from V and 5 bases from J, with 9 bases between. The CDR3 spans 13 residues. CDR3 amino acids: CASSYLGAETQYF. CDR3 coding DNA: TGTGCCAGCAGTTACCTGGGAGCGGAGACCCAGTACTTC.

V gene TRBV7-2 combines with J gene TRBJ1-2; no clear D gene. This CDR3 comprises 13 residues. Germline assignment: CDR1 SGHTA and CDR2 FQGNSA. Trimming took off 1 base at V and 4 bases at J, with 7 bases between the two ends. The CDR3 here is CASSLEVSYGYTF. CDR3 in DNA: TGTGCCAGCAGCTTAGAGGTCAGCTATGGCTACACCTTC.

V usage is TRBV20-1 and J usage is TRBJ2-1; 11 positions agree with TRBD2. This CDR3 is built from 16 residues. Per germline, CDR1 DFQATT and CDR2 SNEGSKA (reference sequence). The junction had 3 bases not matched to a gene; V was cut back by 0 bases and J by 2 bases. The CDR3 DNA sequence: TGCAGTGCTAGAGATCTGACTAGCGGGGCCTACAATGAGCAGTTCTTC. Amino acids: CSARDLTSGAYNEQFF.

This chain connects TRBV4-1 to TRBJ1-6, with D possibly being TRBD1 (5 bases). The V gene's germline CDR1 is MGHRA and CDR2 YSYEKL. The CDR3 has 18 amino acids. Trimming left V 3 bases short and J 2 bases short, with 17 bases between. In DNA form, the CDR3 reads TGCGCCAGCAGCCACAGCGCCTCAGGGTCAGCCTATAATTCACCCCTCCACTTT. Protein: CASSHSASGSAYNSPLHF.

The chain couples TRBV28 to TRBJ2-5; D is undetermined. The J call may be incorrect, as the DNA end agrees better with TRBJ2-7. The CDR3 length is 13 residues. Per the germline V gene, CDR1 is MDHEN and CDR2 is SYDVKM. The CDR3 nucleotides are TGTGCCAGCAGTTTTATGCTAGCCTACGAGCAGTACTTC. It yields the protein CASSFMLAYEQYF.

In its sample, this clonotype was seen a few times. This chain links TRBV4-3 with TRBJ2-3; the match to TRBD2 covers 9 bases. This CDR3 has 16 residues. Germline loops: CDR1 LGHNA, CDR2 YSLEER. V lost 0 bases, J lost 5 bases, and 6 bases stayed unmatched. The CDR3 DNA follows: TGCGCCAGCAGCCAAGATACAGCGGGGGGCGAAGATACGCAGTATTTT. It yields the protein CASSQDTAGGEDTQYF.

J is TRBJ1-4 and V is TRBV4-3; 9 positions match TRBD1. The CDR3 contains 15 residues. V was pared by 3 bases and J by 6 bases, with 5 bases of the junction left unmatched. The germline gives CDR1 LGHNA, CDR2 YSLEER. CDR3: CASSQMGQGDEKLFF. CDR3 nucleotides: TGCGCCAGCAGCCAGATGGGACAGGGAGATGAAAAACTGTTTTTT.

This clonotype was counted once. V and J are TRBV7-2 and TRBJ2-2, with D tentatively TRBD1 or TRBD2 (6 bases each). V lost 4 bases and J lost 3, with 12 bases in between. This CDR3 region has 15 residues. CDR1 and CDR2 from the germline V gene are SGHTA and FQGNSA. The CDR3 DNA sequence: TGTGCCAGCAGCTGGGGGGCGGATTACACCGGGGAGCTGTTTTTT. Protein product: CASSWGADYTGELFF.

V is TRBV24-1 and J is TRBJ2-3; a possible D gene is TRBD2 (5 bases). CDR1 and CDR2 from the germline V gene are KGHDR and SFDVKD. This CDR3 contains 17 residues. V lost 0 bases and J 0 bases, leaving 12 bases between the germline ends. CDR3 amino acids: CATSDLGKRTSTDTQYF. For the CDR3, the DNA is TGTGCCACCAGTGATTTGGGAAAGAGGACTAGCACAGATACGCAGTATTTT.

The chain joins TRBV4-1 to TRBJ2-7; 11 nucleotides line up with TRBD2. This CDR3 has 16 residues. V shed 3 bases and J 3 bases; nucleotides not matched to a gene: 7. The germline V gene has CDR1 MGHRA and CDR2 YSYEKL. CDR3 loop: CASSQYSGRDYYEQYF. DNA of the CDR3: TGCGCCAGCAGCCAGTATAGCGGGAGGGATTACTACGAGCAGTACTTC.

The genes are TRBV6-1 and TRBJ1-2, with D possibly being TRBD1 (6 bases). V was pared by 6 bases and J by 5 bases, with 16 bases between. This CDR3 has 14 residues. The V gene's germline CDR1 is MNHNS and CDR2 SASEGT. The DNA of the CDR3 is TGTGCCAGCAGCTTGGACAGCGAACCTTATGGCTACACCTTC. It specifies CASSLDSEPYGYTF.

This clonotype has just a few counts. The chain joins TRBV7-9 to TRBJ2-5; 7 nucleotides agree with TRBD2. V was pared by 4 bases and J by 4 bases, with 12 bases of the junction left unmatched. The CDR3 length is 16 residues. CDR1 and CDR2 (germline): SEHNR, FQNEAQ (reference sequence). CDR3 sequence (DNA): TGTGCCAGCAGCTCAGGACTAGTGGCCCCCGGAGAGACCCAGTACTTC. Translating gives CASSSGLVAPGETQYF.

This clonotype has just a few counts. This sequence joins TRBV4-2 and TRBJ1-4; 8 nucleotides line up with TRBD1. Germline trimming cut 4 bases from V and 6 bases from J; bases unmatched to any gene: 7. CDR1 and CDR2 (germline): LGHNA, YNFKEQ. This CDR3 is built from 15 residues. The CDR3 region is CASSLPGQVDEKLFF. CDR3 nucleotides: TGTGCCAGCAGCCTACCGGGACAGGTCGATGAAAAACTGTTTTTT.

In this sample, this clonotype turned up a few times. Germline and junction disagree at one end, which may indicate a read error. Written as DNA, the CDR3 is TGTGTCAGCTCACCAAAGGGACAGCCACAAGAGACCCAGTACTTC. This sequence encodes CVSSPKGQPQETQYF. The chain couples TRBV18 to TRBJ2-5; the match to TRBD1 covers 7 bases. Germline V gene data show CDR1 as KGHSH and CDR2 as LQKENI. The CDR3 has 15 amino acids.